The T cell receptor beta chain under discussion was sequenced for a study of cytomegalovirus exposure and HLA in healthy donors. Study at large: Unique TCRs numbering some 93 million, obtained from HLA-typed donors, made up an early data release.

Remarks on this clone: Its specificity is unknown.

Study observations and caveats: The majority of CMV-associated TCR beta chains were reported as apparently HLA-restricted in a later analysis. Clonal expansion, a later analysis showed, was greater in HLA-associated TCR beta chains than in equally common others. Within the data, a cluster of highly shared sequence variants was likely a sequencing artifact.

The PCR ran on 60 Vbeta and 13 Jbeta primers. Repertoires were generated with immunoSEQ multiplex PCR, while TCRdb's copy carries only in-frame clones and drops some. The data hold 55,000 to 80,000 clones, with 85% to 90% observed a single time. The sample taken for sequencing was PBMCs. This TCR came from a female donor in good health and CMV-seronegative.

This chain's CDR3 is CASSLGAGGAFTGYTF. The CDR3 DNA follows: TGTGCCAGCAGCTTGGGGGCAGGGGGCGCCTTTACTGGCTACACCTTC. The gene calls are TRBV5-4 and TRBJ1-2; 8 bases align to TRBD1. Germline CDR1 is SGHNT and CDR2 is YYREEE (reference sequence). The CDR3 contains 16 residues. With V trimmed by 0 bases and J by 7 bases, 11 bases remained unmatched.